The T cell receptor beta chain under discussion was sequenced for a study of T-cell reconstitution after alpha-beta-depleted transplantation in children. CDR1 is MNHEY and CDR2 is SVGAGI in the germline V gene. V was shortened by 6 bases and J by 2 bases, with 16 bases between the two germline ends. The CDR3 loop spans 15 amino acids. Broader study findings: Several hundred graft clones that had expanded were reportedly the source of alpha-beta T cells about two months after transplant.

This clonotype was recorded many times. The antigen remains undetermined. Unique molecular identifiers were built into the TCRbeta library. TCRdb reanalysed the PCR reads using MiXCR and keeps one entry per CDR3 protein. This sample has roughly 100,000 distinct CDR3 sequences; under 9% occur once, and the top ten carry 15% to 20%. The source material was PBMCs, sampled before TCRalphabeta/CD19-depleted stem cell transplant. The gene calls are TRBV6-5 and TRBJ1-1; D is perhaps TRBD1 (5 bases). The source is a boy aged 2 to 10 with acute lymphoblastic leukemia, due to receive a stem cell transplant. CDR3 in amino acids: CASSRREGDNTEAFF. CDR3 DNA sequence: TGTGCCAGCAGCCGACGGGAAGGGGACAACACTGAAGCTTTCTTT.